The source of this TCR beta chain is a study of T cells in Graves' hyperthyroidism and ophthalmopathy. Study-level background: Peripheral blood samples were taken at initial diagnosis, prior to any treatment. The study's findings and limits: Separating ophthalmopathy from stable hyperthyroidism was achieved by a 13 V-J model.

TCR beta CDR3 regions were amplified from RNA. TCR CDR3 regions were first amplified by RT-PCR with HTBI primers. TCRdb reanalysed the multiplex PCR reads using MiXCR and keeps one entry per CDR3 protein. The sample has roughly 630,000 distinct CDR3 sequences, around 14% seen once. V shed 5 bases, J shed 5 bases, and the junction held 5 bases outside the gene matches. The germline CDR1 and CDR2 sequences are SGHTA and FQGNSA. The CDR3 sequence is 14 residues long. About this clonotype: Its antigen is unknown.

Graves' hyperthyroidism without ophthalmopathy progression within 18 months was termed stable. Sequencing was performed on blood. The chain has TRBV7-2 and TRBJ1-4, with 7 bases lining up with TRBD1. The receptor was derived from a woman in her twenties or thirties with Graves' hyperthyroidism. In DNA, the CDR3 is TGTGCCAGCAGCCGGGGACAGAACAATGAAAAACTGTTTTTT. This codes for CASSRGQNNEKLFF.